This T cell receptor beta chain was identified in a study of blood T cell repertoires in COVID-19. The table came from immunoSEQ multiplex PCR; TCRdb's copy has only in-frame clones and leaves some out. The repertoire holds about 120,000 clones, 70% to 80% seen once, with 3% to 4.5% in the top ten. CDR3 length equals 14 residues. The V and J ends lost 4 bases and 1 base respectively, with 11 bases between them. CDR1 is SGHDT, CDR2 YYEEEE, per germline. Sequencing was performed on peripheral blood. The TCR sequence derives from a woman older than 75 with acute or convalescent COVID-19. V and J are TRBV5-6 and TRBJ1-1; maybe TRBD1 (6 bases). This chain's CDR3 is CASSRGQQNTEAFF. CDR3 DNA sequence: TGTGCCAGCAGCCGTGGACAGCAGAACACTGAAGCTTTCTTT. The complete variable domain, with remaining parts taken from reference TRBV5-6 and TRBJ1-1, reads DAGVTQSPTHLIKTRGQQVTLRCSPKSGHDTVSWYQQALGQGPQFIFQYYEEEERQRGNFPDRFSGHQFPNYSSELNVNALLLGDSALYLCASSRGQQNTEAFFGQGTRLTVV.